The 22 T cell receptor beta chains below were found in one sample sequenced in a study of T cell clonotyping in hematopoietic cell transplantation. Time point noted: recipient sample about 28 days before transplant, after cytoreduction. The table came from immunoSEQ multiplex PCR; TCRdb's copy has only in-frame clones and leaves some out. The sample consists of some 29,000 clones, over 65% of them appearing once. The material sequenced was peripheral blood mononuclear cells, taken before stem cell transplant. All receptors derive from a woman between 25 and 40 years old with chronic myeloid leukemia. Some clones in this sample may be carry-over from other donors' samples.

The J gene is TRBJ1-3, the V gene TRBV6-1; D uncertain. The germline gives CDR1 MNHNS, CDR2 SASEGT. The CDR3 contains 13 residues. V lost 2 bases to trimming and J lost 0 bases, with 2 bases between them. The CDR3, as DNA: TGTGCCAGCAGTGAAAGCTCTGGAAACACCATATATTTT. This encodes CASSESSGNTIYF.

The chain carries TRBV7-2 and TRBJ2-1; D perhaps matches TRBD2 (6 bases). This CDR3 region has 12 residues. CDR1 and CDR2 from the germline V gene are SGHTA and FQGNSA. Trimming left V 3 bases short and J 8 bases short, with 8 bases between. CDR3 residues: CASSFGGDEQFF. CDR3 nucleotide sequence: TGTGCCAGCAGCTTTGGAGGGGATGAGCAGTTCTTC.

The chain uses TRBV7-2 and TRBJ1-4; D may be TRBD1 (5 bases). CDR3 size: 15 residues. Germline CDR1 and CDR2: SGHTA and FQGNSA. The germline V and J ends were trimmed by 2 bases and 7 bases, with 14 bases remaining between them. CDR3 region: CASSLSPGTGEKLFF. CDR3 nucleotide sequence: TGTGCCAGCAGCTTATCCCCAGGGACGGGTGAAAAACTGTTTTTT.

The V call is TRBV30, the J call TRBJ1-4; D gene unclear. Between the trimmed V and J ends, which lost 0 bases and 5 bases, there was a span of 10 bases. Per germline, CDR1 GTSNPN and CDR2 SVGIG (reference sequence). The CDR3 contains 14 residues. CDR3 coding DNA: TGTGCCTGGAGTGTAAACAGTGCAAATGAAAAACTGTTTTTT. Protein: CAWSVNSANEKLFF.

This sequence joins TRBV7-2 and TRBJ2-6, with no clear D. CDR1 and CDR2 (germline): SGHTA, FQGNSA. The CDR3 contains 14 residues. Trimming cost V 8 bases and J 0 bases, with 8 bases left between them. As DNA, the CDR3 is TGTGCCAGCCCTACTGCCTCTGGGGCCAACGTCCTGACTTTC. This codes for CASPTASGANVLTF. Combining the CDR3 with reference TRBV7-2 and TRBJ2-6 gives the whole variable domain GAGVSQSPSNKVTEKGKDVELRCDPISGHTALYWYRQSLGQGLEFLIYFQGNSAPDKSGLPSDRFSAERTGGSVSTLTIQRTQQEDSAVYLCASPTASGANVLTFGAGSRLTVL.

V and J are TRBV19 and TRBJ1-1, with D hard to call. The CDR3 consists of 14 residues. Trimming pared 5 bases from V and 0 bases from J, leaving 10 bases between. The germline CDR1 and CDR2 sequences are LNHDA and SQIVND (reference sequence). The CDR3 loop is CASSVQLVNTEAFF. Written as DNA, the CDR3 is TGTGCCAGTAGTGTTCAATTGGTGAACACTGAAGCTTTCTTT.

This sequence joins TRBV2 and TRBJ2-2, with unresolved D. V gave up 4 bases and J gave up 1 base, with 4 bases separating them. CDR1 SNHLY and CDR2 FYNNEI come from the germline V gene. The CDR3 has 13 residues. CDR3 bases: TGTGCCAGCAGTGCACAGAACACCGGGGAGCTGTTTTTT. It specifies CASSAQNTGELFF.

This clone was detected only once. The chain links TRBV5-1 to TRBJ2-5; 14 nucleotides line up with TRBD2. The V segment lost 5 bases and the J segment 2 bases; nucleotides outside the gene matches: 2. The germline CDR1 and CDR2 sequences are SGHRS and YFSETQ. The CDR3 extends over 15 amino acids. The chain's CDR3 is CASRRLAGGQETQYF. In DNA form, the CDR3 reads TGCGCCAGCAGGAGACTAGCGGGGGGGCAAGAGACCCAGTACTTC.

The chain carries TRBV4-2 and TRBJ1-2; TRBD1 agrees at 7 bases. V was clipped by 1 base and J by 7 bases; unmatched bases: 12. The CDR3 contains 16 residues. Per germline, CDR1 LGHNA and CDR2 YNFKEQ. The CDR3 coding sequence is TGTGCCAGCAGCCAAGTTTCTGTCAGGGGGTTAACTGGCTACACCTTC. Translating it yields CASSQVSVRGLTGYTF.

The chain is built from TRBV23-1 and TRBJ1-2; TRBD1 agrees at 8 bases. TRBV23-1 is reported as an ORF; its role is uncertain. This CDR3 has 14 amino acids. V was pared by 6 bases and J by 3 bases, with 6 bases of the junction left unmatched. CDR3 sequence: CASRAPTGDYGYTF. Here the CDR3 DNA reads TGCGCCAGCAGGGCCCCGACAGGGGACTATGGCTACACCTTC.

The chain links TRBV11-2 to TRBJ1-5, with D possibly matching TRBD1 (5 bases). V was clipped by 1 base and J by 3 bases, with 7 bases between them. CDR1 and CDR2 from the germline V gene are SGHAT and FQNNGV. The length of the CDR3 is 14 residues. CDR3 sequence reads: CASSLGGTNQPQHF. In DNA, the CDR3 is TGTGCCAGCAGCTTAGGGGGCACCAATCAGCCCCAGCATTTT.

The chain joins TRBV4-1 to TRBJ1-1; perhaps TRBD1 as D (6 bases). The CDR3 length is 16 residues. Germline V gene data show CDR1 as MGHRA and CDR2 as YSYEKL. The ends were cut back, 0 bases at V and 8 bases at J, with 19 bases in the middle. The CDR3 coding sequence is TGCGCCAGCAGCCAAGAAAAAAACAGGGTTGTTCGAGAAGCTTTCTTT. Translation gives CASSQEKNRVVREAFF.

V is TRBV2 and J is TRBJ2-5, with TRBD1 matching 9 bases. In germline, CDR1 is SNHLY, CDR2 FYNNEI. CDR3 length equals 16 residues. The junction had 12 bases not matched to a gene; V was cut back by 5 bases and J by 5 bases. CDR3: CASSFGGQGFGETQYF. DNA of the CDR3: TGTGCCAGCAGTTTTGGGGGACAGGGTTTTGGGGAGACCCAGTACTTC.

The genes are TRBV9 and TRBJ1-2; 9 bases fit TRBD1. V was clipped by 4 bases and J by 2 bases; unmatched bases: 3. The CDR3 has 14 amino acids. The germline gives CDR1 SGDLS, CDR2 YYNGEE. CDR3 region: CASSLGTGNYGYTF. CDR3 DNA: TGTGCCAGCAGCCTCGGGACAGGGAACTATGGCTACACCTTC. Drawing the rest from reference TRBV9 and TRBJ1-2, the complete variable domain is DSGVTQTPKHLITATGQRVTLRCSPRSGDLSVYWYQQSLDQGLQFLIQYYNGEERAKGNILERFSAQQFPDLHSELNLSSLELGDSALYFCASSLGTGNYGYTFGSGTRLTVV.

This clone was picked up one time. The chain links TRBV19 to TRBJ1-1, with 8 bases matching TRBD1. Losses at the gene ends were 7 bases for V and 3 bases for J; bases not matched to a gene: 7. Germline V gives CDR1 LNHDA, CDR2 SQIVND (reference sequence). The CDR3 extends over 14 amino acids. CDR3 sequence: CASTPLDRDTEAFF. The DNA for the CDR3 is TGTGCCAGTACCCCTCTGGACAGGGACACTGAAGCTTTCTTT. The complete variable domain, with remaining parts taken from reference TRBV19 and TRBJ1-1, reads DGGITQSPKYLFRKEGQNVTLSCEQNLNHDAMYWYRQDPGQGLRLIYYSQIVNDFQKGDIAEGYSVSREKKESFPLTVTSAQKNPTAFYLCASTPLDRDTEAFFGQGTRLTVV.

The CDR3: CASSQDRRGAGSGHYGYTF. CDR3 coding DNA: TGTGCCAGCAGCCAAGATAGGAGGGGCGCGGGCTCAGGGCACTATGGCTACACCTTC. The chain uses TRBV4-2 and TRBJ1-2; a weak D match, TRBD1 (5 bases). The CDR3 runs 19 residues. Germline V gene sequence: CDR1 LGHNA, CDR2 YNFKEQ. The V gene lost 0 bases and the J gene lost 3 bases, with 23 bases spanning the gap.

The chain links TRBV25-1 to TRBJ2-1; TRBD2 matches 7 bases. The germline CDR1 and CDR2 sequences are MGHDK and SYGVNS. The CDR3 contains 11 residues. Trimming took 8 bases from V and 15 from J; bases not matched to a gene: 10. Written as DNA, the CDR3 is TGTGCCAGCCTGGGGGGGACGCAGGGGTTCTTC. Translation: CASLGGTQGFF.

This chain connects TRBV5-1 to TRBJ2-3; the match to TRBD2 covers 7 bases. The germline CDR1 and CDR2 sequences are SGHRS and YFSETQ. The length of the CDR3 is 15 residues. The trim removed 6 bases at V and 1 base at J, leaving 8 bases unmatched. This CDR3 reads CASMNLAAGTDTQYF. The CDR3 DNA sequence: TGCGCCAGCATGAACCTAGCGGCAGGCACAGATACGCAGTATTTT.

CDR3 in amino acids: CASREPGQGARYEQYF. The CDR3 DNA is TGTGCCAGCAGAGAACCCGGACAGGGGGCAAGATACGAGCAGTACTTC. This chain connects TRBV6-1 to TRBJ2-7; 11 bases are shared with TRBD1. CDR1 and CDR2 from the germline V gene are MNHNS and SASEGT. V was pared by 6 bases and J by 4 bases, with 11 bases of the junction left unmatched. There are 16 residues in the CDR3.

With regard to this clone: A read error may produce the germline difference seen at one junction end. The chain links TRBV7-7 to TRBJ1-3; tentatively, D is TRBD1 (5 bases). CDR1 SSHAT and CDR2 FNYEAQ come from the germline V gene (reference sequence). The CDR3 consists of 16 residues. Written as DNA, the CDR3 is TGTGCTAGCAGCTTAGCGGGGCCGCGCTCTGGAAACACCATATATTTT. It yields the protein CASSLAGPRSGNTIYF.

The chain combines TRBV29-1 with TRBJ1-3; 8 bases line up with TRBD1. The CDR3 consists of 16 residues. The V gene's germline CDR1 is SQVTM and CDR2 ANQGSEA. V lost 2 bases, J lost 0 bases, and 6 bases stayed unmatched. The CDR3 coding sequence is TGCAGCGTTGAACGGAGACAGGGGACCTCTGGAAACACCATATATTTT. Its translation is CSVERRQGTSGNTIYF.

The rearrangement links TRBV6-1 to TRBJ1-1; D remains unclear. The CDR3 extends over 11 amino acids. Trimming removed 2 bases at V and 10 bases at J, with 8 bases between. The germline CDR1 and CDR2 sequences are MNHNS and SASEGT. The CDR3 reads CASSEFGGAFF. DNA for the CDR3: TGTGCCAGCAGTGAATTCGGAGGAGCTTTCTTT.